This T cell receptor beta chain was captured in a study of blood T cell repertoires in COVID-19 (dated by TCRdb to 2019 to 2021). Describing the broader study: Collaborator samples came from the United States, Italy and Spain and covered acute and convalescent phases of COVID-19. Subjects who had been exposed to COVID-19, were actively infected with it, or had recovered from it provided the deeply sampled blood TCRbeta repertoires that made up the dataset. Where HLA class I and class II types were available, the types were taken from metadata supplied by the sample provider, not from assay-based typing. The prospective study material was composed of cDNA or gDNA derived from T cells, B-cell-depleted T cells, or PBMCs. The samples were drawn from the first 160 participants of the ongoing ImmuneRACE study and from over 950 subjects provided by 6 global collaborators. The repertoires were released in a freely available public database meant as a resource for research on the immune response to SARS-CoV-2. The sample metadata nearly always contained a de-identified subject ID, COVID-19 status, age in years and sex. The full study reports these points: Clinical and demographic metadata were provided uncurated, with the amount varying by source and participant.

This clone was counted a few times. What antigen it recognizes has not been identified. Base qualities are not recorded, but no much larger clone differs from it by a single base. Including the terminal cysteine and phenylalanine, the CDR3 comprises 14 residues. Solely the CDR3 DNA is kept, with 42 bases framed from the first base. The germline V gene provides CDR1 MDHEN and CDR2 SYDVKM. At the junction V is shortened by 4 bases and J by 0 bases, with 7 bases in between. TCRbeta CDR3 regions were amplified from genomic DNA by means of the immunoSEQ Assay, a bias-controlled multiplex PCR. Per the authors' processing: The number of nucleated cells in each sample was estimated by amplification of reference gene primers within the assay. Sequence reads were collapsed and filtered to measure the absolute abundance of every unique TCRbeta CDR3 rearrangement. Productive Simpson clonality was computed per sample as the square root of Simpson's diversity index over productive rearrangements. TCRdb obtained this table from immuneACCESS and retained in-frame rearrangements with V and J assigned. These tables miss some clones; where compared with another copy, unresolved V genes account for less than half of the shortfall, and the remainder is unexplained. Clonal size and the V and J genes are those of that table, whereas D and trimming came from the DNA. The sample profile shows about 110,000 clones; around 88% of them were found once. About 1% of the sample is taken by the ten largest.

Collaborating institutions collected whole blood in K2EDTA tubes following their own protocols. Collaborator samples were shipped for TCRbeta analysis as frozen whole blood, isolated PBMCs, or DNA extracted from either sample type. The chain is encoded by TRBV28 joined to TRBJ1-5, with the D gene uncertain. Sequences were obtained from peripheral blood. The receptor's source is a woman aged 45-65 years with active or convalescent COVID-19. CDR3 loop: CASSSPTSNQPQHF. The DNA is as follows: TGTGCCAGCAGTTCCCCTACTAGCAATCAGCCCCAGCATTTT.